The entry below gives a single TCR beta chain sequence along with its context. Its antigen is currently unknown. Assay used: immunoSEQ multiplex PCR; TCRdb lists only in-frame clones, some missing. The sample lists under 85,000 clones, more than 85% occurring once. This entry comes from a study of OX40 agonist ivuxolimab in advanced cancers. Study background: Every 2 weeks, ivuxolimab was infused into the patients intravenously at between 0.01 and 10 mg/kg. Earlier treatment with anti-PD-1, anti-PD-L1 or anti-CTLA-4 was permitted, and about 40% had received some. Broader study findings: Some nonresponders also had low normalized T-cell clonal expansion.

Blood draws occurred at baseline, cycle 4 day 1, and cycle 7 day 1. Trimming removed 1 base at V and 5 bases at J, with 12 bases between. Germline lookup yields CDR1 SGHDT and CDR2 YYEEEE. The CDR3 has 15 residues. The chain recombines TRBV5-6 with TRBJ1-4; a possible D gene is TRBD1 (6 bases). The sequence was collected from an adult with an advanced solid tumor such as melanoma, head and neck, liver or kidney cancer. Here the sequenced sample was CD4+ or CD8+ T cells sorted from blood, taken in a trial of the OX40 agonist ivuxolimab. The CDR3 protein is CASSLQGPENEKLFF. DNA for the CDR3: TGTGCCAGCAGCTTGCAGGGGCCTGAAAATGAAAAACTGTTTTTT.